The next 2 T cell receptor beta chains were all read from a single sample in a study of cytomegalovirus exposure and HLA in healthy donors (dated by TCRdb to the late 2010s). Library preparation employed the immunoSEQ multiplex PCR assay. For the multiplex PCR, a mixture combining 60 forward primers for TCR Vbeta segments and 13 reverse primers for TCR Jbeta segments was used. TCRdb took this table from immuneACCESS and kept in-frame rearrangements with V and J called. Such tables lack part of the clones; where checked against another copy, unresolved V genes explain under half of the gap, and the rest is unexplained. The sample table lists 140,000 to 150,000 clones, roughly 9.8% of them with a count of one. The top ten clones comprise 1.8% of the sample. Sequenced material: PBMCs. These TCRs come from a man aged 45-65 years in good health and CMV-seronegative.

This clone showed up just a few times. The genes are TRBV2 and TRBJ1-5; 9 nucleotides align to TRBD1. The V gene end was trimmed by 9 bases and the J gene end by 9 bases; junction bases not matched to a gene: 6. Germline V lookup: CDR1 SNHLY, CDR2 FYNNEI. The CDR3 covers 12 residues. This CDR3 reads CARGTGPLPQHF. The CDR3 region has the DNA TGTGCCAGGGGGACAGGGCCATTGCCCCAGCATTTT.

J is TRBJ1-1 and V is TRBV19, with 9 nucleotides matching TRBD1. V shed 5 bases and J 0 bases; nucleotides not matched to a gene: 10. The CDR3 is 17 residues long. Germline V lookup: CDR1 LNHDA, CDR2 SQIVND (reference sequence). In DNA form, the CDR3 reads TGTGCCAGTAGTGTAGGCCTGGGACAGGGCCTGAACACTGAAGCTTTCTTT. It specifies CASSVGLGQGLNTEAFF. The whole variable domain, remainder taken from reference TRBV19 and TRBJ1-1, is DGGITQSPKYLFRKEGQNVTLSCEQNLNHDAMYWYRQDPGQGLRLIYYSQIVNDFQKGDIAEGYSVSREKKESFPLTVTSAQKNPTAFYLCASSVGLGQGLNTEAFFGQGTRLTVV.